The clone carrying this TCR beta chain came up a few times. The antigen is unknown. A much larger clone is a single base away; this may be a read error. The template was RNA from unsorted bulk tissue. Distant lung tissue was collected more than 3 cm away from the tumor edge. The source of the sample is a study of tumor and adjacent non-tumor tissue in lung cancer. As for the study in general: Stage I to III disease affected 10 men and roughly five women aged about 31 to 80. Each sample yielded approximately 4.2 million productive TCRbeta reads on average.

TCRbeta libraries were built with three rounds of nested PCR, modified from ARM-PCR. Each CDR3 protein gets one entry after TCRdb re-called the multiplex PCR reads with MiXCR. The sample has some 100,000 distinct CDR3 sequences, approximately 65% seen once; the top ten hold approximately 19%. Study findings and constraints: Top 100 clones took a larger repertoire share in normal lung. Shorter survival was associated with higher TCR diversity in tumors.

Sequencing was done on a sample of distant non-tumor lung tissue. This clonotype was obtained from a man younger than 40 with non-small cell lung cancer.

For the CDR3, the DNA is TGTGCCAGCAGCTCCTCCGGGACAGGGGGCAGCGAAACTTTCTTT. It codes for CASSSSGTGGSETFF. This chain uses TRBV5-6 with TRBJ1-1, with 12 bases identical to TRBD1. Germline CDR1 is SGHDT and CDR2 is YYEEEE. J was trimmed by 12 bases and V by 3 bases; bases with no gene match: 12. This CDR3 has 15 residues.